This entry features one TCR beta chain sequence. The sample is drawn from a study of OX40 agonist ivuxolimab in advanced cancers. Per germline, CDR1 SGHRS and CDR2 YFSETQ. The CDR3 is made up of 14 amino acids. V lost 2 bases and J lost 4; bases outside the gene matches: 5. The method was immunoSEQ multiplex PCR; TCRdb's version includes in-frame clones alone and lacks a portion of them. The sample records some 120,000 clones, about nine tenths being singletons. Sequencing was performed on CD4+ or CD8+ T cells sorted from blood, taken in a trial of the OX40 agonist ivuxolimab. The chain combines TRBV5-1 with TRBJ1-1; 7 bases line up with TRBD1. This TCR was recovered from an adult with an advanced solid tumor such as melanoma, head and neck, liver or kidney cancer. In DNA, the CDR3 is TGCGCCAGCAGCTTCGACAGGGTTGGCACTGAAGCTTTCTTT. Protein product: CASSFDRVGTEAFF.